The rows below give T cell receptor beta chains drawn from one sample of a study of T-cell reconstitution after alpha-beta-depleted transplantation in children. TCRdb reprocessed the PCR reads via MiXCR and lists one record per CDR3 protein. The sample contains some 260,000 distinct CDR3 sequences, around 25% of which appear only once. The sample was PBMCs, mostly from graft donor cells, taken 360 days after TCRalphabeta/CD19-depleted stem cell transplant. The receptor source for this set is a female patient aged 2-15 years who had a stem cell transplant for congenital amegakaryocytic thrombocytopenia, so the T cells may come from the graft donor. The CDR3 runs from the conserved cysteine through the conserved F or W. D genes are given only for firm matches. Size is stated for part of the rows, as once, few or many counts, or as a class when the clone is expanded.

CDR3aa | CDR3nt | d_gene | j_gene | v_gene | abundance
CASSRGDRAYEQYF | TGTGCCAGTAGTAGGGGAGACAGGGCCTACGAGCAGTACTTC | TRBD1 | TRBJ2-7 | TRBV19 | NA
CASSIRGYTEAFF | TGTGCCAGTAGTATTCGGGGGTACACTGAAGCTTTCTTT | NA | TRBJ1-1 | TRBV19 | few
CASSYSGQLNEKLFF | TGTGCCAGCAGTTACTCGGGACAGCTAAATGAAAAACTGTTTTTT | TRBD1 | TRBJ1-4 | TRBV6-5 | NA
CATSRDPGQGAVTDTQYF | TGTGCCACCAGCAGAGACCCAGGACAGGGGGCGGTCACAGATACGCAGTATTTT | TRBD1 | TRBJ2-3 | TRBV15 | NA
CASSQGGRVGQPQHF | TGCGCCAGCAGCCAAGGGGGCAGGGTGGGTCAGCCCCAGCATTTT | NA | TRBJ1-5 | TRBV4-1 | few
CASSLSGESPLHF | TGTGCCAGCAGCTTATCCGGGGAATCACCCCTCCACTTT | NA | TRBJ1-6 | TRBV11-3 | few
CASSQDTGTGTSPLHF | TGTGCCAGCAGCCAAGATACTGGGACAGGGACTTCACCCCTCCACTTT | TRBD1 | TRBJ1-6 | TRBV3-1 | NA
CASSLVTTYNEQFF | TGTGCCAGCAGCTTAGTGACAACCTACAATGAGCAGTTCTTC | NA | TRBJ2-1 | TRBV7-9 | NA
CASSYGQETQYF | TGTGCCAGCAGCTACGGTCAAGAGACCCAGTACTTC | NA | TRBJ2-5 | TRBV11-2 | many
CASSLQGVSEAFF | TGTGCCAGCAGTCTTCAGGGGGTGAGTGAAGCTTTCTTT | TRBD1 | TRBJ1-1 | TRBV25-1 | NA
CASSFGGGGSYGYTF | TGTGCCAGCAGTTTCGGAGGGGGCGGGAGTTACGGCTACACCTTC | TRBD1 | TRBJ1-2 | TRBV12-3/TRBV12-4 | NA
CTSSLALQGTNQPQHF | TGTACCAGCAGTTTAGCGCTCCAGGGCACTAATCAGCCCCAGCATTTT | NA | TRBJ1-5 | TRBV12-3/TRBV12-4 | once
CAISEDIYEQYF | TGTGCCATCAGTGAGGACATATACGAGCAGTACTTC | NA | TRBJ2-7 | TRBV10-3 | many
CASKLGTSLTEAFF | TGTGCCAGCAAGCTTGGTACAAGCTTGACTGAAGCTTTCTTT | NA | TRBJ1-1 | TRBV7-2 | NA
CASSFPPGRNTGELFF | TGTGCCAGCAGCTTCCCCCCCGGGAGGAACACCGGGGAGCTGTTTTTT | NA | TRBJ2-2 | TRBV7-8 | few
CASSQVASGVEQYF | TGTGCCAGCAGCCAAGTAGCCAGCGGGGTGGAGCAGTACTTC | TRBD2 | TRBJ2-7 | TRBV3-1 | NA
CAISEGGLAGDRILDNEQFF | TGTGCCATCAGTGAGGGGGGACTAGCGGGAGACCGTATACTCGACAATGAGCAGTTCTTC | TRBD2 | TRBJ2-1 | TRBV10-3 | few
CASSQPRSGNTIYF | TGTGCCAGCAGCCAGCCTCGCTCTGGAAACACCATATATTTT | NA | TRBJ1-3 | TRBV5-5 | few
CSALAGGQRDTQYF | TGCAGTGCTCTAGCGGGGGGGCAGCGAGATACGCAGTATTTT | TRBD2 | TRBJ2-3 | TRBV20-1 | NA
CASSLDLVWVYEQYF | TGTGCCAGCAGTTTAGATCTAGTCTGGGTCTACGAGCAGTACTTC | NA | TRBJ2-7 | TRBV12-3/TRBV12-4 | many
CASRGTGDLTGELFF | TGTGCCAGCAGGGGGACAGGAGACCTCACCGGGGAGCTGTTTTTT | TRBD1 | TRBJ2-2 | TRBV25-1 | NA
CATIRGAPRYTGELFF | TGTGCCACCATTAGGGGGGCCCCCCGATACACCGGGGAGCTGTTTTTT | NA | TRBJ2-2 | TRBV12-3/TRBV12-4 | NA
CASSLIDPTQGEQFF | TGTGCCAGCAGCTTAATAGACCCCACTCAAGGCGAGCAGTTCTTC | NA | TRBJ2-1 | TRBV7-9 | NA
CSASPTGWVRRSSAYNEQFF | TGCAGTGCTAGTCCGACCGGCTGGGTAAGGCGGTCCTCCGCCTACAATGAGCAGTTCTTC | NA | TRBJ2-1 | TRBV20-1 | NA
CSARPNRVSGNTIYF | TGCAGTGCTAGACCGAACAGGGTGTCCGGAAACACCATATATTTT | NA | TRBJ1-3 | TRBV20-1 | NA
CASSSHGGSYEQYF | TGTGCCAGCAGCTCCCATGGAGGCTCCTACGAGCAGTACTTC | NA | TRBJ2-7 | TRBV7-9 | few
CASSSRLAGGQETQYF | TGTGCCAGCAGTTCCAGACTAGCGGGGGGCCAAGAGACCCAGTACTTC | TRBD2 | TRBJ2-5 | TRBV12-3/TRBV12-4 | few
CAISEDGTGNQPQHF | TGTGCCATCAGTGAGGACGGGACAGGGAATCAGCCCCAGCATTTT | TRBD1 | TRBJ1-5 | TRBV10-3 | NA
CASKLQGGWTEAFF | TGTGCCAGCAAGTTGCAGGGGGGTTGGACTGAAGCTTTCTTT | TRBD1 | TRBJ1-1 | TRBV6-5 | NA
CASSLRTRVLRGVHQETQYF | TGTGCCAGCAGTTTGAGAACTAGGGTCCTTAGGGGCGTTCACCAAGAGACCCAGTACTTC | NA | TRBJ2-5 | TRBV28 | NA
CASVGRQSRGTEAFF | TGTGCCAGCGTCGGGCGGCAGAGCCGGGGCACTGAAGCTTTCTTT | NA | TRBJ1-1 | TRBV12-3/TRBV12-4 | few
CASSFAGGDQETQYF | TGCGCCAGCAGCTTCGCGGGAGGGGACCAAGAGACCCAGTACTTC | TRBD2 | TRBJ2-5 | TRBV5-1 | NA
CASSAGQESSYNSPLHF | TGTGCCAGCAGCGCAGGACAGGAAAGCTCCTATAATTCACCCCTCCACTTT | TRBD1 | TRBJ1-6 | TRBV5-8 | few
CASSLVGGANTGELFF | TGCGCCAGCAGCTTGGTTGGGGGGGCGAACACCGGGGAGCTGTTTTTT | TRBD2 | TRBJ2-2 | TRBV5-1 | many
CASSITTSSYNEQFF | TGCGCCAGCAGCATCACGACTAGCTCCTACAATGAGCAGTTCTTC | NA | TRBJ2-1 | TRBV5-1 | many
CASSFPRYGTGELFF | TGTGCCAGCAGCTTCCCCCGGTATGGCACCGGGGAGCTGTTTTTT | NA | TRBJ2-2 | TRBV21-1 | few
CSARDWGQSPGNTIYF | TGCAGTGCTAGAGATTGGGGACAGTCCCCTGGAAACACCATATATTTT | TRBD1 | TRBJ1-3 | TRBV20-1 | NA
CASNTRIGETQYF | TGTGCCAGCAACACAAGGATCGGGGAGACCCAGTACTTC | NA | TRBJ2-5 | TRBV2 | NA
CSARDLGLPEQYF | TGCAGTGCTAGAGATTTAGGACTTCCTGAGCAGTACTTC | NA | TRBJ2-7 | TRBV20-1 | NA
CASSVEGRTEAFF | TGTGCCAGCAGTGTGGAGGGCCGCACTGAAGCTTTCTTT | NA | TRBJ1-1 | TRBV25-1 | NA
CASSLLSGGLYNEQFF | TGTGCCAGCAGCTTACTAAGCGGGGGGCTTTACAATGAGCAGTTCTTC | TRBD2 | TRBJ2-1 | TRBV7-2 | few
CASGREGDTQYF | TGTGCCAGCGGTCGGGAGGGAGATACGCAGTATTTT | TRBD2 | TRBJ2-3 | TRBV6-6 | NA
CASSIAGRTDTEAFF | TGTGCCAGCAGTATTGCAGGGAGGACGGACACTGAAGCTTTCTTT | NA | TRBJ1-1 | TRBV6-5 | many
CAISESYRVGDTQYF | TGTGCCATCAGTGAGTCTTACAGGGTTGGAGATACGCAGTATTTT | NA | TRBJ2-3 | TRBV10-3 | NA
CSARPSTLGGQPQHF | TGCAGTGCTAGGCCCAGCACATTGGGGGGTCAGCCCCAGCATTTT | NA | TRBJ1-5 | TRBV20-1 | few
CASSQKFPRGDFGSPLHF | TGCGCCAGCAGCCAAAAATTTCCCAGGGGAGACTTCGGTTCACCCCTCCACTTT | NA | TRBJ1-6 | TRBV4-1 | NA
CASSRGSSQRNEQFF | TGTGCCAGCAGTCGCGGGTCAAGCCAGCGGAATGAGCAGTTCTTC | NA | TRBJ2-1 | TRBV28 | few
CSAQDWRNTEAFF | TGCAGTGCTCAGGACTGGAGGAACACTGAAGCTTTCTTT | NA | TRBJ1-1 | TRBV20-1 | NA
CASTIDSQGNTIYF | TGTGCCAGCACAATCGACAGCCAGGGAAACACCATATATTTT | NA | TRBJ1-3 | TRBV2 | NA
CASSLTGSPYEQYF | TGTGCCAGCTCACTCACAGGGTCCCCCTACGAGCAGTACTTC | NA | TRBJ2-7 | TRBV18 | NA
CASAVYQETQYF | TGTGCCTCCGCCGTGTACCAAGAGACCCAGTACTTC | NA | TRBJ2-5 | TRBV30 | NA
CASSQGTLPSGMNTEAFF | TGTGCCAGCAGCCAAGGGACTTTACCAAGCGGGATGAACACTGAAGCTTTCTTT | NA | TRBJ1-1 | TRBV3-1 | few
CSVNRDVKETQYF | TGCAGCGTGAACCGGGACGTTAAAGAGACCCAGTACTTC | NA | TRBJ2-5 | TRBV29-1 | NA
CSASRDYPLFMEQFF | TGCAGTGCTAGCCGGGACTACCCCCTTTTTATGGAGCAGTTCTTC | TRBD2 | TRBJ2-1 | TRBV20-1 | few